What follows are 24 T cell receptor beta chains derived from one specimen sequenced in a study of shared clonotypes between healthy human individuals. Profiled with immunoSEQ multiplex PCR; TCRdb holds only in-frame clones, not every one. The sample shows around 700,000 clones, about 74% of them seen only once. Material: memory CD4+ T cells sorted from blood. Subset in this sample: CD45RA-negative fraction. The receptors shown here come from a young woman in good health.

On this clone: Other DNA variants within this sample encode the same CDR3. The rearrangement links TRBV28 to TRBJ1-2; weak D call: TRBD1 (5 bases). CDR3 length: 13 amino acids. V dropped 6 bases and J dropped 4 bases, with 12 bases sitting between them. Germline CDR1 MDHEN, CDR2 SYDVKM. CDR3 loop: CASRAGPVYGYTF. CDR3 DNA: TGTGCCAGCAGGGCGGGACCGGTCTATGGCTACACCTTC.

This clone occurred a few times. V gene TRBV28 combines with J gene TRBJ2-1; 9 nucleotides line up with TRBD2. V lost 8 bases to trimming and J lost 8 bases; unmatched junction nucleotides: 7. The CDR3 has 13 residues. Germline lookup yields CDR1 MDHEN and CDR2 SYDVKM. CDR3 region: CASAASGNDEQFF. The CDR3 DNA is TGTGCCAGCGCTGCTAGCGGGAACGATGAGCAGTTCTTC.

This chain connects TRBV7-7 to TRBJ2-1; D is unresolved. The length of the CDR3 is 14 residues. The germline V and J ends were trimmed by 2 bases and 7 bases, with 12 bases remaining between them. The V gene's germline CDR1 is SSHAT and CDR2 FNYEAQ (reference sequence). CDR3 sequence (DNA): TGTGCCAGCAGCTTAACCATACTCCAGAATGAGCAGTTCTTC. Amino acid sequence: CASSLTILQNEQFF.

This clone has just one count. The chain uses TRBV5-5 and TRBJ2-7; 7 bases match TRBD1. CDR1 is SGHKS, CDR2 YYEKEE, per germline (reference sequence). This CDR3 region has 15 residues. The V gene end was trimmed by 1 base and the J gene end by 6 bases; junction bases not matched to a gene: 10. CDR3 nucleotide sequence: TGTGCCAGCAGCTTGAGGGGGCTAGATCTGCGCGAGCAGTACTTC. Translation: CASSLRGLDLREQYF.

V and J are TRBV28 and TRBJ1-5; no clear D gene. V was cut by 7 bases and J by 5 bases, with 12 bases left in between. CDR1 MDHEN and CDR2 SYDVKM come from the germline V gene. The CDR3 runs 13 residues. The CDR3 sequence: CASTIAGDQPQHF. The CDR3 DNA reads as TGTGCCAGCACCATAGCCGGGGATCAGCCCCAGCATTTT.

This sequence joins TRBV7-9 and TRBJ2-2; no reliable D call. The CDR3 consists of 15 residues. Germline V CDR1 and CDR2: SEHNR, FQNEAQ (reference sequence). V was cut by 1 base and J by 6 bases, with 12 bases left in between. The chain's CDR3 is CASSLVSSFPGELFF. CDR3 DNA sequence: TGTGCCAGCAGCTTAGTATCATCCTTTCCCGGGGAGCTGTTTTTT.

This rearrangement joins TRBV28 to TRBJ2-1; 7 bases align to TRBD2. Germline CDR1 and CDR2: MDHEN and SYDVKM. This CDR3 has 16 residues. Trimming at V came to 10 bases and at J to 0 bases, leaving 12 bases not matched to a gene. CDR3: CANYLGRGCSYNEQFF. Here the CDR3 DNA reads TGTGCCAACTATTTGGGGAGGGGATGCTCCTACAATGAGCAGTTCTTC.

The V call is TRBV7-9, the J call TRBJ2-3; D tentatively reads TRBD1 or TRBD2 (5 bases each). V was shortened by 2 bases and J by 0 bases, with 9 bases between the two germline ends. The CDR3 length is 15 residues. CDR1 SEHNR and CDR2 FQNEAQ come from the germline V gene (reference sequence). The CDR3 reads CASSLMGRSTDTQYF. In nucleotides, the CDR3 is TGTGCCAGCAGCTTAATGGGACGTAGCACAGATACGCAGTATTTT.

The genes are TRBV18 and TRBJ1-4; tentatively, D is TRBD1 (5 bases). CDR1 is KGHSH, CDR2 LQKENI, per germline. This CDR3 has 16 amino acids. V dropped 0 bases and J dropped 8 bases, with 16 bases sitting between them. The DNA for the CDR3 is TGTGCCAGCTCACCACCGGGGGGGGGATTCTTCGAAAAACTGTTTTTT. Translating it yields CASSPPGGGFFEKLFF.

This chain links TRBV28 with TRBJ1-1; TRBD1 might be the D (6 bases). The CDR3 is 15 residues long. V shed 3 bases and J shed 4 bases, with 15 bases lying between them. Germline lookup yields CDR1 MDHEN and CDR2 SYDVKM. CDR3 DNA sequence: TGTGCCAGCAGTTTTTCGGGGCACAGGGTCACTGAAGCTTTCTTT. It codes for CASSFSGHRVTEAFF.

This clone was seen a few times. The V and J genes are TRBV7-8 and TRBJ2-5, with D maybe TRBD1 (7 bases). The germline V gene has CDR1 SGHVS and CDR2 FQNEAQ. CDR3 length: 14 residues. Trimming shortened V by 1 base and J by 7 bases, and 13 bases separated the two germline ends. The CDR3 DNA sequence: TGTGCCAGCAGCTTAGAAAGGGGGCGGGGGACCCAGTACTTC. It specifies CASSLERGRGTQYF.

The CDR3 sequence is CASSPPTGGRRAGELFF. The CDR3 DNA follows: TGTGCCAGCAGTCCGCCGACAGGGGGACGCCGAGCCGGGGAGCTGTTTTTT. The chain combines TRBV28 with TRBJ2-2, with 9 positions matching TRBD1. The length of the CDR3 is 17 residues. The germline CDR1 and CDR2 sequences are MDHEN and SYDVKM. V dropped 5 bases and J dropped 6; count of bases not matched to a gene: 13.

V gene TRBV5-1 combines with J gene TRBJ1-2; TRBD1 matches at 9 bases. The CDR3 is made up of 12 amino acids. CDR1 SGHRS and CDR2 YFSETQ come from the germline V gene. Trimming at V came to 4 bases and at J to 8 bases, leaving 3 bases not matched to a gene. CDR3: CASSRQGGGYTF. CDR3 sequence (DNA): TGCGCCAGCAGCCGACAGGGGGGAGGCTACACCTTC.

The chain joins TRBV30 to TRBJ2-1, with D unclear. Germline V gene lookup returns CDR1 GTSNPN and CDR2 SVGIG (reference sequence). Trimming took off 2 bases at V and 0 bases at J, with 11 bases between the two ends. The CDR3 contains 15 residues. This CDR3 reads CAWSKAVSSYNEQFF. Here the CDR3 DNA reads TGTGCCTGGAGTAAGGCGGTTAGCTCCTACAATGAGCAGTTCTTC.

This chain joins TRBV2 and TRBJ2-4; D call uncertain. V gave up 6 bases and J gave up 6 bases, with 9 bases separating them. Germline CDR1 SNHLY, CDR2 FYNNEI. The CDR3 loop spans 12 amino acids. In DNA form, the CDR3 reads TGTGCCAGCAGGAACGTTAGAAACATTCAGTACTTC. Translation: CASRNVRNIQYF.

This clone was counted a single time. This chain uses TRBV19 with TRBJ2-3; the match to TRBD2 covers 9 bases. The CDR3 runs to 17 residues. V gave up 0 bases and J gave up 0 bases; unmatched junction bases: 4. Per germline, CDR1 LNHDA and CDR2 SQIVND (reference sequence). The CDR3 region is CASSIEGTSSSTDTQYF. CDR3 DNA sequence: TGTGCCAGTAGTATAGAGGGGACTAGCAGTAGCACAGATACGCAGTATTTT.

The CDR3: CASSLAGTPWDEQYF. The CDR3 coding sequence is TGTGCCAGCAGCCTTGCCGGGACCCCTTGGGACGAGCAGTACTTC. The rearrangement uses TRBV5-5 and TRBJ2-7, with D perhaps matching TRBD1 or TRBD2 (5 bases each). CDR1 SGHKS and CDR2 YYEKEE come from the germline V gene (reference sequence). Trimming removed 4 bases from V and 5 bases from J, with 19 bases in between. The CDR3 length is 15 residues.

The chain employs TRBV19 and TRBJ2-3; the match to TRBD2 covers 10 bases. Germline loops: CDR1 LNHDA, CDR2 SQIVND (reference sequence). V shed 3 bases, J shed 5 bases, and the junction held 8 bases outside the gene matches. The CDR3 is 16 residues long. CDR3 in DNA: TGTGCCAGTAGTATTAACCTAGCGGGAGCGGTAGATACGCAGTATTTT. As protein: CASSINLAGAVDTQYF. Together with reference TRBV19 and TRBJ2-3, the CDR3 gives the full variable domain: DGGITQSPKYLFRKEGQNVTLSCEQNLNHDAMYWYRQDPGQGLRLIYYSQIVNDFQKGDIAEGYSVSREKKESFPLTVTSAQKNPTAFYLCASSINLAGAVDTQYFGPGTRLTVL.

This clone has just a few counts. The chain is built from TRBV11-3 and TRBJ2-5; 9 bases map to TRBD2. The V and J ends lost 3 bases and 2 bases, in that order; junction bases with no gene match: 13. There are 18 residues in the CDR3. The germline V gene has CDR1 SGHNT and CDR2 YENEEA. CDR3 DNA sequence: TGTGCCAGCAGCTTGGCAGGGGTAGCGGGAGAGGGACAAGAGACCCAGTACTTC. Its protein is CASSLAGVAGEGQETQYF.

The chain employs TRBV18 and TRBJ1-1; tentative D call: TRBD1 (6 bases). Per the germline V gene, CDR1 is KGHSH and CDR2 is LQKENI. This CDR3 has 19 residues. V lost 2 bases and J 6 bases, leaving 28 bases between the germline ends. CDR3 DNA: TGTGCCAGCTCACCATTAAGATTGGGAAGGGGGGGCGTCGCTTCTGAAGCTTTCTTT. Its translation: CASSPLRLGRGGVASEAFF.

The sample holds many counts of this clone. The chain is built from TRBV5-8 and TRBJ2-7; 9 bases fit TRBD2. V was pared by 3 bases and J by 7 bases, with 14 bases of the junction left unmatched. CDR3 length: 16 amino acids. CDR1 and CDR2 from the germline V gene are SGHTS and YDEGEE. In nucleotides, the CDR3 is TGTGCCAGCAGCTCCCAGGGAGTAGCGGGAGTAGGGGAGCAGTACTTC. Its translation is CASSSQGVAGVGEQYF.

The chain carries TRBV10-2 and TRBJ1-5; the D is unclear. This CDR3 spans 14 amino acids. Germline CDR1 reads WSHSY; CDR2 reads SAAADI. With 6 bases removed from V and 0 bases from J, the gap between germline ends came to 9 bases. This chain's CDR3 is CASRSTASNQPQHF. The CDR3 DNA reads as TGCGCCAGCAGAAGTACGGCTAGCAATCAGCCCCAGCATTTT.

This clone was seen only once. This rearrangement joins TRBV18 to TRBJ2-1; TRBD2 matches at 7 bases. The germline V gene encodes CDR1 KGHSH and CDR2 LQKENI. J was trimmed by 2 bases and V by 5 bases; bases with no gene match: 6. The CDR3 extends over 15 amino acids. The CDR3 DNA follows: TGTGCCAGCTCAGAAGCGGGGACCGCCTACAATGAGCAGTTCTTC. This sequence encodes CASSEAGTAYNEQFF.

J is TRBJ2-3 and V is TRBV15, with TRBD2 matching over 12 bases. The V gene end was trimmed by 4 bases and the J gene end by 3 bases; junction bases not matched to a gene: 5. The germline V gene encodes CDR1 LNHNV and CDR2 YYDKDF (reference sequence). The CDR3 length is 16 residues. The DNA of the CDR3 is TGTGCCACCAGCACAAGACTAGCGGGAGTTACAGATACGCAGTATTTT. Amino acids: CATSTRLAGVTDTQYF.